These 7 T cell receptor beta chains share one sample of origin, sequenced in a study of T cell responses to AZD1222 COVID-19 vaccine. TCRdb's copy holds only in-frame clones and misses some; the assay was immunoSEQ multiplex PCR. The sample has roughly 120,000 clones, about 91% seen once. This material consisted of peripheral blood, taken on day 0 of AZD1222 vaccination. All receptors come from an adult in good health.

The rearrangement uses TRBV6-5 and TRBJ2-6; D gene unclear. Germline V CDR1 and CDR2: MNHEY, SVGAGI. CDR3 size: 15 residues. V was shortened by 6 bases and J by 2 bases, with 11 bases between the two germline ends. Written as DNA, the CDR3 is TGTGCCAGCAGGGGTAGCCCTCCTGGGGCCAACGTCCTGACTTTC. Protein product: CASRGSPPGANVLTF.

This clone was detected a few times. The chain is built from TRBV9 and TRBJ1-1; D not resolved. Per the germline V gene, CDR1 is SGDLS and CDR2 is YYNGEE. There are 13 residues in the CDR3. The V and J ends lost 4 bases and 5 bases respectively, with 12 bases between them. CDR3 nucleotide sequence: TGTGCCAGCAGCTATGAAGAATGGACTGAAGCTTTCTTT. It yields the protein CASSYEEWTEAFF.

The chain couples TRBV11-2 to TRBJ2-7; D possibly corresponds to TRBD1 (6 bases). The CDR3 covers 13 residues. CDR1 and CDR2 from the germline V gene are SGHAT and FQNNGV. Trimming cost V 5 bases and J 1 base, with 9 bases left between them. In DNA form, the CDR3 reads TGTGCCAGCAGCCAGGACAGATCCTACGAGCAGTACTTC. This gives the protein CASSQDRSYEQYF.

The rearrangement uses TRBV9 and TRBJ2-5; the D call may be TRBD1 or TRBD2 (5 bases each). CDR1 is SGDLS and CDR2 is YYNGEE in the germline V gene. V was clipped by 4 bases and J by 1 base, with 11 bases between them. The CDR3 is made up of 14 amino acids. This chain's CDR3 is CASSPTGAQETQYF. CDR3 sequence (DNA): TGTGCCAGCAGCCCCACCGGGGCCCAAGAGACCCAGTACTTC.

The chain carries TRBV28 and TRBJ1-2; D is unresolved. V was shortened by 5 bases and J by 8 bases, with 18 bases between the two germline ends. The CDR3 consists of 14 residues. Germline V lookup: CDR1 MDHEN, CDR2 SYDVKM. In nucleotides, the CDR3 is TGTGCCAGCAGTCCGCCCCCGGTCCCTAGCGGCTACACCTTC. Protein product: CASSPPPVPSGYTF.

This clone was seen only once. The chain recombines TRBV7-6 with TRBJ1-3; 8 bases agree with TRBD1. This CDR3 contains 16 residues. V gave up 5 bases and J gave up 0 bases; unmatched junction bases: 6. The germline V gene encodes CDR1 SGHVS and CDR2 FNYEAQ. CDR3: CASSPRQGISGNTIYF. For the CDR3, the DNA is TGTGCCAGCAGCCCCCGACAGGGGATCTCTGGAAACACCATATATTTT.

This clone has just one count. The chain recombines TRBV5-1 with TRBJ2-7; 15 bases fit TRBD2. This CDR3 is 16 amino acids long. The ends lost 5 bases at V and 2 bases at J; junction bases unmatched: 5. Germline CDR1 reads SGHRS; CDR2 reads YFSETQ. CDR3 region: CASRGLAGGPPYEQYF. In DNA form, the CDR3 reads TGCGCCAGCAGGGGACTAGCGGGAGGCCCACCCTACGAGCAGTACTTC.